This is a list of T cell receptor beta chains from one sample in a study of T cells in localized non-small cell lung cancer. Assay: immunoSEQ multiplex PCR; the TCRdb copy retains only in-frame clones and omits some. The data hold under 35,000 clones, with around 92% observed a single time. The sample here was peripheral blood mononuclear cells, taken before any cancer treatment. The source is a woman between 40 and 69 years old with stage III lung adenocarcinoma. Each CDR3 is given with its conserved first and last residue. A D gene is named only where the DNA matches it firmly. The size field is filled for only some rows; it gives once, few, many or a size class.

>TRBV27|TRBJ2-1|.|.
CASNIDSYNEQFF
TGTGCCAGCAACATCGACAGTTACAATGAGCAGTTCTTC
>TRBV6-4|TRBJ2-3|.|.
CASSDSNSGDTQYF
TGTGCCAGCAGTGACTCGAACTCGGGAGATACGCAGTATTTT
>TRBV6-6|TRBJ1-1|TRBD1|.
CASRSGQGDTEAFF
TGTGCCAGCAGATCGGGACAGGGAGACACTGAAGCTTTCTTT
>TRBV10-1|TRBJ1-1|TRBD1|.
CASTITGGNTEAFF
TGCGCCAGCACCATTACAGGGGGCAACACTGAAGCTTTCTTT
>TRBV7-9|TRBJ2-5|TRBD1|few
CASSLAGTGLIQETQYF
TGTGCCAGCAGCTTAGCGGGGACAGGGTTAATCCAAGAGACCCAGTACTTC
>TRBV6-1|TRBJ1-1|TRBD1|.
CASSDGTGGGVGTEAFF
TGTGCCAGCAGTGATGGGACAGGGGGCGGCGTGGGCACTGAAGCTTTCTTT
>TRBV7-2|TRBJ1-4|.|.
CASSWTVSNEKLFF
TGTGCCAGCAGCTGGACAGTTAGTAATGAAAAACTGTTTTTT
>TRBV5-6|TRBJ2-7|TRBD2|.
CASSWTGGEQYF
TGTGCCAGCAGCTGGACCGGGGGGGAGCAGTACTTC
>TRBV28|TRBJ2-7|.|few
CASRYTGLNYEQYF
TGTGCCAGCAGATATACTGGGCTAAACTACGAGCAGTACTTC
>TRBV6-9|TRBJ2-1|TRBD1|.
CASSYQGQIYNEQFF
TGTGCCAGCAGTTACCAGGGACAGATCTACAATGAGCAGTTCTTC
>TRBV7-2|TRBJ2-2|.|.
CASSLGRTGELFF
TGTGCCAGCAGCTTAGGCAGGACCGGGGAGCTGTTTTTT
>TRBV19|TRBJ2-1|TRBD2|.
CASSTPGLAGPDEQFF
TGTGCCAGTAGTACGCCGGGACTAGCGGGCCCGGATGAGCAGTTCTTC
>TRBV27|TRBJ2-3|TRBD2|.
CASSLRTSGSVTDTQYF
TGTGCCAGCAGTTTGCGGACTAGCGGGAGTGTTACAGATACGCAGTATTTT
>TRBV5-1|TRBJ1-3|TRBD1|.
CASSKEGQGYGNTIYF
TGCGCCAGCAGCAAAGAGGGACAGGGGTATGGAAACACCATATATTTT
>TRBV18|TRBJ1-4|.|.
CASSPQGRSEKLFF
TGTGCCAGCTCACCCCAGGGCCGGAGTGAAAAACTGTTTTTT